This is a list of T cell receptor beta chains from one sample in a study of CD8+ T cells in alopecia areata. Sequencing used immunoSEQ multiplex PCR; TCRdb keeps in-frame clones, though not all of them. The sample lists around 82,000 clones, roughly 51% occurring once. Sequencing used NKG2D-high CD8+ T cells sorted from blood. These receptors came from a human donor with alopecia areata. CDR3s leave out the opening cysteine and the closing phenylalanine or tryptophan. A D gene is named only where the DNA matches it firmly.

j_call: TRBJ2-7
d_call: .
cdr3_length: 10
v_call: TRBV2
cdr3_aa: ASSDRSYEQY

j_call: TRBJ2-5
d_call: TRBD1
cdr3_length: 11
v_call: TRBV6-5
cdr3_aa: ASSGDREETQY

j_call: TRBJ2-3
d_call: .
cdr3_length: 13
v_call: TRBV28
cdr3_aa: ASSLLSGSTDTQY

j_call: TRBJ2-1
d_call: .
cdr3_length: 11
v_call: TRBV28
cdr3_aa: ASIPEANNEQF

j_call: TRBJ2-5
d_call: .
cdr3_length: 12
v_call: TRBV28
cdr3_aa: ASSLSGLGETQY

j_call: TRBJ1-5
d_call: .
cdr3_length: 11
v_call: TRBV4-1
cdr3_aa: ASSQVGEQPQH

j_call: TRBJ1-1
d_call: .
cdr3_length: 13
v_call: TRBV6-5
cdr3_aa: ASSYSVEGTTEAF

j_call: TRBJ2-5
d_call: TRBD2
cdr3_length: 13
v_call: TRBV7-9
cdr3_aa: ASSPLAELQETQY

j_call: TRBJ2-1
d_call: .
cdr3_length: 10
v_call: TRBV7-9
cdr3_aa: ASSLGFDEQF

j_call: TRBJ2-7
d_call: .
cdr3_length: 12
v_call: TRBV28
cdr3_aa: ASSPLDTSYEQY

j_call: TRBJ2-7
d_call: .
cdr3_length: 10
v_call: TRBV4-1
cdr3_aa: ASSQVPGEQY

j_call: TRBJ2-3
d_call: TRBD2
cdr3_length: 14
v_call: TRBV29-1
cdr3_aa: SALGGGAGVVDTQY

j_call: TRBJ1-4
d_call: .
cdr3_length: 8
v_call: TRBV30
cdr3_aa: AWSNEKLF

j_call: TRBJ2-2
d_call: .
cdr3_length: 13
v_call: TRBV29-1
cdr3_aa: SVEKWEADTGELF

j_call: TRBJ1-2
d_call: .
cdr3_length: 12
v_call: TRBV13
cdr3_aa: ASSTLSGSYGYT

j_call: TRBJ1-1
d_call: .
cdr3_length: 8
v_call: TRBV30
cdr3_aa: AWGGDEAF

j_call: TRBJ2-3
d_call: .
cdr3_length: 13
v_call: TRBV5-4
cdr3_aa: ASSLFPGGTDTQY

j_call: TRBJ2-7
d_call: TRBD1
cdr3_length: 13
v_call: TRBV4-1
cdr3_aa: ASSQGQGFAYEQY

j_call: TRBJ1-1
d_call: .
cdr3_length: 10
v_call: TRBV7-9
cdr3_aa: ASSLGPSEAF

j_call: TRBJ2-7
d_call: .
cdr3_length: 11
v_call: TRBV4-1
cdr3_aa: ASSQVGDSEQY